The 20 T cell receptor beta chains below come from one sample, sequenced in a study of cytomegalovirus exposure and HLA in healthy donors. Primers included in the PCR were 60 Vbeta and 13 Jbeta primers. Assay: immunoSEQ multiplex PCR; the TCRdb copy retains only in-frame clones and omits some. The sample comprises approximately 200,000 clones, about 83% of which are singletons, and 1.3% rests with the top ten. Sequenced material: PBMCs. These receptors were obtained from a human donor in good health.

V gene TRBV7-9 combines with J gene TRBJ1-1, with 10 positions matching TRBD1. CDR1 SEHNR and CDR2 FQNEAQ come from the germline V gene (reference sequence). Trimming at V came to 5 bases and at J to 4 bases, leaving 10 bases not matched to a gene. The CDR3 contains 16 residues. The CDR3 loop is CASSGRRTGGGTEAFF. The CDR3 DNA sequence: TGTGCCAGCAGCGGACGGCGGACAGGGGGTGGCACTGAAGCTTTCTTT.

Comment on this clone: At one of its ends the junction is not consistent with the germline gene, which may arise from a read error. The chain uses TRBV7-9 and TRBJ2-1; TRBD1 aligns across 11 bases. CDR3 length: 17 residues. CDR1 SEHNR and CDR2 FQNEAQ come from the germline V gene (reference sequence). The CDR3 DNA is TGTTCCAGCAGCTTAGGAAGTATGGGACAGGGGGAGAATGAGCAGTTCTTC. This translates into CSSSLGSMGQGENEQFF.

The chain recombines TRBV7-9 with TRBJ1-5; no reliable D call. The CDR3 runs to 13 residues. The germline V gene has CDR1 SEHNR and CDR2 FQNEAQ (reference sequence). Trimming shortened V by 3 bases and J by 4 bases, and 7 bases separated the two germline ends. CDR3 loop: CASSLGYNQPQHF. CDR3 nucleotides: TGTGCCAGCAGCTTGGGCTATAATCAGCCCCAGCATTTT.

This chain joins TRBV19 and TRBJ2-5, with D possibly TRBD1 on 5 matching bases. The DNA end is a closer match to TRBJ2-7, so the J assignment may be wrong. The CDR3 sequence is 17 residues long. CDR1 is LNHDA, CDR2 SQIVND, per germline (reference sequence). CDR3 in amino acids: CASSIMGGAAKEYEQYF. CDR3 DNA: TGTGCCAGTAGTATAATGGGTGGGGCAGCCAAGGAGTACGAGCAGTACTTC.

J is TRBJ2-1 and V is TRBV5-4; D is unclear. V was cut by 0 bases and J by 3 bases, with 10 bases left in between. CDR1 SGHNT and CDR2 YYREEE come from the germline V gene (reference sequence). The CDR3 runs 15 residues. The CDR3 DNA reads as TGTGCCAGCAGCTTGGCAGCGACCGACTACAATGAGCAGTTCTTC. Translated: CASSLAATDYNEQFF.

This chain links TRBV29-1 with TRBJ1-2; 7 bases map to TRBD1. Losses at the gene ends were 7 bases for V and 0 bases for J; bases not matched to a gene: 14. Per germline, CDR1 SQVTM and CDR2 ANQGSEA. This CDR3 is 16 amino acids long. The CDR3 loop is CSAEGGRGGSNYGYTF. The CDR3 DNA reads as TGCAGCGCCGAAGGGGGCAGGGGAGGCTCTAACTATGGCTACACCTTC.

The chain combines TRBV11-1 with TRBJ2-4; TRBD2 matches at 8 bases. The CDR3 totals 16 residues. V lost 1 base to trimming and J lost 6 bases; unmatched junction nucleotides: 8. Germline-derived CDR1 and CDR2 are SGHAT and FQDESV (reference sequence). CDR3 DNA: TGTGCCAGCAGCTTAGGGGTCGCGGGGGGAGGAAACATTCAGTACTTC. Translated, it gives CASSLGVAGGGNIQYF.

V gene TRBV9 combines with J gene TRBJ1-1; no definite D call. CDR3 length equals 13 residues. Trimming removed 0 bases at V and 6 bases at J, with 9 bases between. The germline V gene encodes CDR1 SGDLS and CDR2 YYNGEE. The CDR3, as DNA: TGTGCCAGCAGCGTAGTATCCAGCGCTGAAGCTTTCTTT. Translating gives CASSVVSSAEAFF.

On this clone itself: One end of the junction varies from germline; a read error may be responsible. CDR3 nucleotides: TGTGCCAGCAGCCACCTCGGTGCGGGGGGGCTGTTTTTT. Translated, it gives CASSHLGAGGLFF. The rearrangement uses TRBV11-3 and TRBJ2-2, with 8 bases aligning to TRBD2. The CDR3 totals 13 residues. Germline assignment: CDR1 SGHNT and CDR2 YENEEA. Full variable domain (rest looked up from reference TRBV11-3 and TRBJ2-2): EAGVVQSPRYKIIEKKQPVAFWCNPISGHNTLYWYLQNLGQGPELLIRYENEEAVDDSQLPKDRFSAERLKGVDSTLKIQPAELGDSAVYLCASSHLGAGGLFFGEGSRLTVL.

The chain joins TRBV5-1 to TRBJ2-3; maybe TRBD2 (6 bases). CDR1 is SGHRS and CDR2 is YFSETQ in the germline V gene. There are 14 residues in the CDR3. V shed 0 bases and J shed 5 bases, with 10 bases lying between them. DNA for the CDR3: TGCGCCAGCAGCTTGGCCAGGGAGGAAGATACGCAGTATTTT. It yields the protein CASSLAREEDTQYF.

The chain has TRBV28 and TRBJ2-7; a weak D match, TRBD2 (6 bases). V gave up 7 bases and J gave up 1 base, with 17 bases separating them. The CDR3 covers 15 residues. Germline CDR1 MDHEN, CDR2 SYDVKM. CDR3 in DNA: TGTGCCAGCACCGAATCTAGCGCGAGATCCTACGAGCAGTACTTC. This encodes CASTESSARSYEQYF.

The V call is TRBV7-3, the J call TRBJ2-3; the match to TRBD2 covers 9 bases. V lost 2 bases and J lost 2; bases outside the gene matches: 5. Germline CDR1 and CDR2: SGHTA and FQGTGA. This CDR3 spans 16 amino acids. The CDR3 region is CASSLGLAGYTDTQYF. Here the CDR3 DNA reads TGTGCCAGCAGCTTAGGGCTAGCGGGGTACACAGATACGCAGTATTTT.

This chain uses TRBV6-1 with TRBJ2-7, with D perhaps matching TRBD2 (5 bases). The CDR3 extends over 10 amino acids. V was cut by 8 bases and J by 3 bases, with 5 bases left in between. Germline values: CDR1 MNHNS, CDR2 SASEGT. CDR3 protein: CASGGYEQYF. The CDR3 bases are TGTGCCAGCGGAGGCTACGAGCAGTACTTC.

A word on this clone: The sample holds other DNA sequences that translate to the same CDR3. This chain links TRBV18 with TRBJ1-2; D uncertain. The germline V gene encodes CDR1 KGHSH and CDR2 LQKENI. V was shortened by 0 bases and J by 8 bases, with 10 bases between the two germline ends. CDR3 size: 13 residues. In DNA form, the CDR3 reads TGTGCCAGCTCACCACCAAACGCAGGCGGCTACACCTTC. It encodes CASSPPNAGGYTF.

The chain is built from TRBV27 and TRBJ1-4; tentative D call: TRBD1 (5 bases). The length of the CDR3 is 14 residues. Trimming took 4 bases from V and 8 from J, leaving 14 bases between them. CDR1 is MNHEY, CDR2 SMNVEV, per germline (reference sequence). The CDR3, as DNA: TGTGCCAGCAGTTCGCGGGACTTGCTAGAAAAACTGTTTTTT. Translation: CASSSRDLLEKLFF.

The chain links TRBV5-4 to TRBJ1-4; TRBD1 matches at 9 bases. The CDR3 spans 14 residues. In germline, CDR1 is SGHNT, CDR2 YYREEE (reference sequence). With 4 bases clipped from V and 8 bases from J, the junction kept 6 bases outside the gene matches. Here the CDR3 reads CASSQGQGREKLFF. Written as DNA, the CDR3 is TGTGCCAGCAGCCAGGGACAGGGACGCGAAAAACTGTTTTTT.

The chain uses TRBV15 and TRBJ2-7; 9 bases match TRBD1. V trimming: 3 bases; J trimming: 3 bases; junction bases outside the gene matches: 3. The CDR3 is 14 amino acids. Germline V gene sequence: CDR1 LNHNV, CDR2 YYDKDF (reference sequence). CDR3 in DNA: TGTGCCACCAGCAGCCGGGACAGGGTCTACGAGCAGTACTTC. Protein sequence: CATSSRDRVYEQYF.

The genes are TRBV11-2 and TRBJ2-2; D remains ambiguous. Germline V lookup: CDR1 SGHAT, CDR2 FQNNGV. The CDR3 consists of 14 residues. Between the trimmed V and J ends, which lost 0 bases and 7 bases, there was a span of 9 bases. The CDR3 DNA follows: TGTGCCAGCAGCTTAGAATCCCTATTCGGGGAGCTGTTTTTT. It specifies CASSLESLFGELFF.

The J gene is TRBJ1-2, the V gene TRBV30; 12 bases align to TRBD1. The CDR3 totals 17 residues. V shed 1 base and J 2 bases; nucleotides not matched to a gene: 8. In germline, CDR1 is GTSNPN, CDR2 SVGIG (reference sequence). In DNA form, the CDR3 reads TGTGCCTGGAGTGGGGGGACAGGGGGCTCGAGGAACTATGGCTACACCTTC. Amino acids: CAWSGGTGGSRNYGYTF.

The chain combines TRBV5-1 with TRBJ2-5, with D possibly TRBD2 on 5 matching bases. This CDR3 region has 13 residues. CDR1 SGHRS and CDR2 YFSETQ come from the germline V gene. Trimming removed 3 bases at V and 5 bases at J, with 11 bases between. The CDR3: CASSSEAKETQYF. The DNA for the CDR3 is TGCGCCAGCAGCTCGGAGGCAAAGGAGACCCAGTACTTC.